One sample yielded the 14 T cell receptor beta chains listed below, sequenced in a study of control samples from healthy donors and cancer patients. The assay was immunoSEQ multiplex PCR, and TCRdb's table has in-frame clones only and misses some. The sample contains some 70,000 clones, 84% of which appear only once. Sequencing was done on a sample of PBMCs. Receptors originate from a woman in her fifties or sixties with lung cancer.

The DNA of the CDR3 is TGTGCCAGCCGTTCTTGGGGGGCAAACACTGAAGCTTTCTTT. Protein product: CASRSWGANTEAFF. V is TRBV27 and J is TRBJ1-1, with a tentative D call TRBD1 (6 bases). Trimming took 8 bases from V and 2 from J, leaving 15 bases between them. Germline V gives CDR1 MNHEY, CDR2 SMNVEV (reference sequence). The CDR3 length is 14 residues.

The gene calls are TRBV7-2 and TRBJ2-5; D possibly corresponds to TRBD2 (7 bases). CDR3 length equals 14 residues. CDR1 is SGHTA and CDR2 is FQGNSA in the germline V gene. Trimming took off 1 base at V and 6 bases at J, with 12 bases between the two ends. Written as DNA, the CDR3 is TGTGCCAGCAGCTTAGACGGGGGGCAGAAGACCCAGTACTTC. Translating it yields CASSLDGGQKTQYF.

The CDR3 nucleotides read TGTGCCAGCAAAAGGGTTGGGTACTATGGCTACACCTTC. Translating gives CASKRVGYYGYTF. J is TRBJ1-2 and V is TRBV28, with unresolved D. V lost 7 bases to trimming and J lost 3 bases, with 12 bases between them. Looked up from germline, CDR1 is MDHEN and CDR2 is SYDVKM. This CDR3 comprises 13 residues.

V usage is TRBV27 and J usage is TRBJ1-1; no definite D call. The CDR3 spans 13 residues. The germline V gene has CDR1 MNHEY and CDR2 SMNVEV (reference sequence). V shed 5 bases and J shed 1 base, with 8 bases lying between them. Here the CDR3 DNA reads TGTGCCAGCAGTACCGCCCCGAACACTGAAGCTTTCTTT. Translated: CASSTAPNTEAFF.

The chain carries TRBV19 and TRBJ1-2; D gene uncertain. From germline, CDR1 is LNHDA and CDR2 SQIVND (reference sequence). Trimming took 5 bases from V and 2 from J, leaving 12 bases between them. The CDR3 runs to 14 residues. CDR3 in DNA: TGTGCCAGTAGTGCGGACGGCGCCAACTATGGCTACACCTTC. It specifies CASSADGANYGYTF.

CDR3 sequence reads: CASSLEAGADNEQFF. In nucleotides, the CDR3 is TGTGCCAGCAGCTTGGAAGCGGGGGCTGACAATGAGCAGTTCTTC. This chain uses TRBV7-6 with TRBJ2-1; TRBD2 matches 8 bases. V lost 3 bases to trimming and J lost 5 bases; unmatched junction nucleotides: 6. CDR1 SGHVS and CDR2 FNYEAQ come from the germline V gene. CDR3 length: 15 amino acids. Combining the CDR3 with reference TRBV7-6 and TRBJ2-1 gives the whole variable domain GAGVSQSPRYKVTKRGQDVALRCDPISGHVSLYWYRQALGQGPEFLTYFNYEAQQDKSGLPNDRFSAERPEGSISTLTIQRTEQRDSAMYRCASSLEAGADNEQFFGPGTRLTVL.

The chain joins TRBV20-1 to TRBJ1-1, with a weak D call TRBD1 (5 bases). V lost 5 bases and J 8 bases, leaving 12 bases between the germline ends. The germline gives CDR1 DFQATT, CDR2 SNEGSKA (reference sequence). This CDR3 spans 11 amino acids. CDR3 DNA: TGCAGTGCTCTTCCGGGACGGGAAGCTTTCTTT. Translation gives CSALPGREAFF.

The CDR3 region has the DNA TGCGCCAGCAGCCAAGACGCCGGGACGGCGAACTATGGCTACACCTTC. Amino acids: CASSQDAGTANYGYTF. V usage is TRBV4-3 and J usage is TRBJ1-2, with D possibly matching TRBD1 (5 bases). The CDR3 sequence is 16 residues long. V shed 0 bases and J shed 2 bases, with 13 bases lying between them. The germline V gene encodes CDR1 LGHNA and CDR2 YSLEER.

The chain uses TRBV11-2 and TRBJ1-1; no firm D call. V was cut by 1 base and J by 7 bases, with 7 bases left in between. Germline assignment: CDR1 SGHAT and CDR2 FQNNGV. The CDR3 runs 12 residues. The CDR3 reads CASSLVGDEAFF. CDR3 bases: TGTGCCAGCAGCTTAGTCGGAGATGAAGCTTTCTTT. Full variable domain (remainder filled in from reference TRBV11-2 and TRBJ1-1): EAGVAQSPRYKIIEKRQSVAFWCNPISGHATLYWYQQILGQGPKLLIQFQNNGVVDDSQLPKDRFSAERLKGVDSTLKIQPAKLEDSAVYLCASSLVGDEAFFGQGTRLTVV.

The rearrangement links TRBV9 to TRBJ2-3, with TRBD2 matching over 8 bases. The CDR3 extends over 15 amino acids. Trimming took 5 bases from V and 2 from J; bases not matched to a gene: 7. The germline V gene has CDR1 SGDLS and CDR2 YYNGEE. CDR3 region: CASRAQRGYTDTQYF. In nucleotides, the CDR3 is TGTGCCAGCAGAGCCCAGCGGGGGTACACAGATACGCAGTATTTT.

V is TRBV7-2 and J is TRBJ2-7; 9 nucleotides match TRBD1. The ends lost 1 base at V and 5 bases at J; junction bases unmatched: 6. Germline-derived CDR1 and CDR2 are SGHTA and FQGNSA. This CDR3 region has 15 residues. The CDR3 region is CASSLVGQGPDEQYF. CDR3 in DNA: TGTGCCAGCAGCTTAGTCGGACAGGGGCCGGACGAGCAGTACTTC.

This rearrangement joins TRBV28 to TRBJ1-2; 8 nucleotides align to TRBD1. Germline V CDR1 and CDR2: MDHEN, SYDVKM. The CDR3 has 14 residues. With V trimmed by 3 bases and J by 7 bases, 7 bases remained unmatched. CDR3 coding DNA: TGTGCCAGCAGTTTGGGACAGGACCCAGTTGGCTACACCTTC. Amino acid sequence: CASSLGQDPVGYTF.

This clone was recorded a few times. The V and J genes are TRBV27 and TRBJ2-1; TRBD1 matches 11 bases. J gave up 4 bases and V 4 bases, and 0 bases lay outside the gene matches. CDR1 is MNHEY and CDR2 is SMNVEV in the germline V gene (reference sequence). This CDR3 is 14 amino acids long. CDR3 DNA: TGTGCCAGCAGTTGGGACAGGGGGTACAATGAGCAGTTCTTC. Its translation: CASSWDRGYNEQFF.

The chain employs TRBV11-3 and TRBJ2-5; 12 positions agree with TRBD2. The J segment lost 1 base and the V segment lost 0 bases, leaving 3 bases of the junction unmatched. Germline CDR1 is SGHNT and CDR2 is YENEEA. The CDR3 length is 17 residues. The CDR3, as DNA: TGTGCCAGCAGCTTAGAGACTAGCGGGGGATTCCAAGAGACCCAGTACTTC. Protein: CASSLETSGGFQETQYF.